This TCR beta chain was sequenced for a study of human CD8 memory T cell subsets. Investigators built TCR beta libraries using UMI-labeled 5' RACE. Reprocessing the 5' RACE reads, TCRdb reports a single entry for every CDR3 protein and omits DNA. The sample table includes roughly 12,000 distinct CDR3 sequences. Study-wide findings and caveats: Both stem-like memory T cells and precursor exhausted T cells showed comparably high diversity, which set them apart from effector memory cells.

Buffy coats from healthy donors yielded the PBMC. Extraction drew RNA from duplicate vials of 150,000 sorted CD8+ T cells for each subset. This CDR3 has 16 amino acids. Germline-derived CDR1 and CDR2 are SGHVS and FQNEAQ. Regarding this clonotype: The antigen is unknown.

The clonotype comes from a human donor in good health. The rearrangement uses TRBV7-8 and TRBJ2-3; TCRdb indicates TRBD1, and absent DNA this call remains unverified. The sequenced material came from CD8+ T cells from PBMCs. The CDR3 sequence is CASSLGGGLGTDTQYF. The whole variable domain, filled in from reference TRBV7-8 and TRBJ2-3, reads GAGVSQSPRYKVAKRGQDVALRCDPISGHVSLFWYQQALGQGPEFLTYFQNEAQLDKSGLPSDRFFAERPEGSVSTLKIQRTQQEDSAVYLCASSLGGGLGTDTQYFGPGTRLTVL.